This T cell receptor beta chain was observed in a study of T cells in Graves' hyperthyroidism and ophthalmopathy. CDR1 is LNHDA, CDR2 SQIVND, per germline (reference sequence). V lost 3 bases to trimming and J lost 5 bases, with 13 bases between them. CDR3 length equals 14 residues. What was amplified from RNA transcripts were TCR beta CDR3 regions. Carried out on the TCR CDR3, a first-round RT-PCR used the HTBI primer set. TCRdb re-called the multiplex PCR reads through MiXCR, storing one row per CDR3 protein. The data hold about 250,000 distinct CDR3 sequences, with roughly 15% observed a single time. Each patient was aged 18 to 65 and had newly diagnosed hyperthyroidism of under 2 months' duration. Together with thyroid ultrasound, orbital computed tomography, serum thyroxine and TRAb, clinical symptoms were used for diagnoses.

The chain carries TRBV19 and TRBJ1-2; D not resolved. The TCR sequence derives from a woman aged 45-60 years with Graves' hyperthyroidism that later progressed to Graves' ophthalmopathy. The specimen was blood. The CDR3 sequence: CASSILPHLYGYTF. Here the CDR3 DNA reads TGTGCCAGTAGTATCCTTCCCCACTTATATGGCTACACCTTC.